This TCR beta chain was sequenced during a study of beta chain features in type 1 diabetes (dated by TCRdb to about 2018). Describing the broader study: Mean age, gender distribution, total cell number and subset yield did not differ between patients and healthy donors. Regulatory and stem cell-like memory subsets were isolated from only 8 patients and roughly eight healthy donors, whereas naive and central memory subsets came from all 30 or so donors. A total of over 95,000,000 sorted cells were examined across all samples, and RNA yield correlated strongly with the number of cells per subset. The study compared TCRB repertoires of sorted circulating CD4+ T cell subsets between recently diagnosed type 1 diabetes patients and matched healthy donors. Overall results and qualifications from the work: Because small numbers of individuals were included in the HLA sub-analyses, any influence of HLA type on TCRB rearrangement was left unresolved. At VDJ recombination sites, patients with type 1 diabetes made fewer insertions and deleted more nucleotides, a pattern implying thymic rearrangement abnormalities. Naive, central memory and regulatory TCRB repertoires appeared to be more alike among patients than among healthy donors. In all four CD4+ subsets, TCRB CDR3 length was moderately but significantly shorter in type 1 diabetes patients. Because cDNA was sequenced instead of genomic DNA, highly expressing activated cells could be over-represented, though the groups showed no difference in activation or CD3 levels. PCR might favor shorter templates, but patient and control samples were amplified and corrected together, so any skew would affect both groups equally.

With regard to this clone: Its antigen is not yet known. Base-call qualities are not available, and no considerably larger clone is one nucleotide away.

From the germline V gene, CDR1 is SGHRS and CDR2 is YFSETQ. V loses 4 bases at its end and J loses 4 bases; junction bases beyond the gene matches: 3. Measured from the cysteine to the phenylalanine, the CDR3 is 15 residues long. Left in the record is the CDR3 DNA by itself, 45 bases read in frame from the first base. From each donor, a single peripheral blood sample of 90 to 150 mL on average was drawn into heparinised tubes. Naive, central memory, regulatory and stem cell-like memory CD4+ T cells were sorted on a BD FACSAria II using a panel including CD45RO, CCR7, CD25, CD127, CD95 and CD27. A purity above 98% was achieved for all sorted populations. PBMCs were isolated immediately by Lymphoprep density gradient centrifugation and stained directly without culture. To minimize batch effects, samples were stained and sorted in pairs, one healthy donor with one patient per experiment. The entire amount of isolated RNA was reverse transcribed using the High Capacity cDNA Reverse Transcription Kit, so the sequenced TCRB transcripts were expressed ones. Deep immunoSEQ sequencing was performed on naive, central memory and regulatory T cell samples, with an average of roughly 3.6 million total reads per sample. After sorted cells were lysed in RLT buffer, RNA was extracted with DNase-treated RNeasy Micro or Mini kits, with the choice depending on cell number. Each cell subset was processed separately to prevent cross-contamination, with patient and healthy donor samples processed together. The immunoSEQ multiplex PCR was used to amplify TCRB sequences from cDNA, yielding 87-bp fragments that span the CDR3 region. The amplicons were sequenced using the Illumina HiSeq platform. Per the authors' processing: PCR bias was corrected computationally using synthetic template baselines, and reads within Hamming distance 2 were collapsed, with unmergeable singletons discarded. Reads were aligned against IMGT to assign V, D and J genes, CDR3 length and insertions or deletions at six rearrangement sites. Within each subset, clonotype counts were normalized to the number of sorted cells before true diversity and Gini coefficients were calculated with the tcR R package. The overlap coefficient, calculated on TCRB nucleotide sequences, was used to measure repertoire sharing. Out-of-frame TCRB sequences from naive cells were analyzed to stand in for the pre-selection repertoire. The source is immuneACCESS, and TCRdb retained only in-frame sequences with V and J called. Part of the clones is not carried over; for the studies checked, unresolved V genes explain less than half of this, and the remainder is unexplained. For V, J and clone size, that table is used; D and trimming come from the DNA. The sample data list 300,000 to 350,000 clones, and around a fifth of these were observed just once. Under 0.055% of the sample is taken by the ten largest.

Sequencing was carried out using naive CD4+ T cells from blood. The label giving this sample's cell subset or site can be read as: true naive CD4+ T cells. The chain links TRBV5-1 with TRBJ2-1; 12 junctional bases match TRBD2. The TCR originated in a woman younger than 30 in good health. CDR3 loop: CASSVTSGGYNEQFF. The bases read TGCGCCAGCAGCGTGACTAGCGGGGGTTACAATGAGCAGTTCTTC.